At least ten counts were recorded for the clone carrying this T cell receptor beta chain. This sample was taken from a study of human T cells and chemical hapten exposure. The authors extracted total RNA from unfractionated whole blood. Trimming stripped 4 bases from V and 1 base from J, with 14 bases between. Germline V gives CDR1 MNHEY, CDR2 SVGAGI. CDR3 size: 17 residues. From the 5' RACE reads, TCRdb called clonotypes with MiXCR, one entry per CDR3 protein. The sample lists 150,000 or so distinct CDR3 sequences, around 4.4% seen once, with around 1.5% in the top ten. The chain recombines TRBV6-5 with TRBJ2-6; D remains ambiguous. This TCR was recovered from a female donor in good health. The CDR3: CASSSTEGKSGANVLTF. In DNA form, the CDR3 reads TGTGCCAGCAGTTCGACGGAAGGGAAGTCTGGGGCCAACGTCCTGACTTTC.